The 3 T cell receptor beta chains below all came from one sample that was sequenced in a study of blood T cell repertoires in COVID-19. Measured with immunoSEQ multiplex PCR; TCRdb has only the in-frame clones, and not every one. Among 200,000 to 300,000 clones, nearly 90% were seen once, and the ten largest hold roughly 3.1%. The sequenced material came from peripheral blood. All receptors come from a young man with active or convalescent COVID-19.

A single count supports this clone. V gene TRBV27 combines with J gene TRBJ1-1; possibly TRBD1 for D (5 bases). This CDR3 is built from 14 residues. Trimming pared 5 bases from V and 0 bases from J, leaving 10 bases between. Germline-derived CDR1 and CDR2 are MNHEY and SMNVEV (reference sequence). CDR3 coding DNA: TGTGCCAGCAGTAGGACAAACATGAACACTGAAGCTTTCTTT. Protein sequence: CASSRTNMNTEAFF.

This clone was seen only once. The chain recombines TRBV7-2 with TRBJ1-5; unclear D gene. This CDR3 contains 14 residues. V gave up 1 base and J gave up 9 bases, with 13 bases separating them. Germline CDR1 and CDR2: SGHTA and FQGNSA. CDR3 sequence: CASSLGLLLRPQHF. DNA for the CDR3: TGTGCCAGCAGCTTAGGTCTCCTTCTTAGGCCCCAGCATTTT.

A few counts support this clone. The rearrangement links TRBV6-5 to TRBJ1-1; no clear D. Germline values: CDR1 MNHEY, CDR2 SVGAGI. Trimming shortened V by 4 bases and J by 4 bases, and 13 bases separated the two germline ends. CDR3 length: 14 amino acids. The CDR3 loop is CASSFYGESTEAFF. DNA for the CDR3: TGTGCCAGCAGTTTCTACGGGGAGAGCACTGAAGCTTTCTTT.